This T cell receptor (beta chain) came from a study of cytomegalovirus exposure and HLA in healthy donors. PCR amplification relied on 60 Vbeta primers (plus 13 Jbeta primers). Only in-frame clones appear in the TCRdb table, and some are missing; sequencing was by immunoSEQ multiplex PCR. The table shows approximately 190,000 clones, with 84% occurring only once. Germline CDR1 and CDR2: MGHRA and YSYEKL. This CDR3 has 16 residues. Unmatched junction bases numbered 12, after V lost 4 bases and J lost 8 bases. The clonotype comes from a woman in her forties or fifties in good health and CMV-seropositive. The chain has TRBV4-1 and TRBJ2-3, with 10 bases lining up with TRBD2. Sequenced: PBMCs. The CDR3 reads CASSRGLAANTGTQYF. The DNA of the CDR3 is TGCGCCAGCAGCCGTGGACTAGCGGCCAACACCGGTACGCAGTATTTT.